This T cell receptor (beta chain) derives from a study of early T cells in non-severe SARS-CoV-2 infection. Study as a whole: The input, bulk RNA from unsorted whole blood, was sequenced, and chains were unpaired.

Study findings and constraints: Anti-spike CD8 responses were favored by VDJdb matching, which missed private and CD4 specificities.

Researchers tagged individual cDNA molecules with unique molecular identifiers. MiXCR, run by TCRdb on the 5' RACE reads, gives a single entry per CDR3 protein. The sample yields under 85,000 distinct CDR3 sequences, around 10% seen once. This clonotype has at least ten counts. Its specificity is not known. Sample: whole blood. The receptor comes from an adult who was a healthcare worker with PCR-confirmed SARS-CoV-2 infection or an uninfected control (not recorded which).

The CDR3 reads CASSEYKGAEETQYF. In DNA form, the CDR3 reads TGTGCCAGCAGTGAATATAAAGGGGCGGAGGAGACCCAGTACTTC. The chain links TRBV25-1 to TRBJ2-5; tentative D call: TRBD1 (5 bases). The CDR3 loop spans 15 amino acids. CDR1 is MGHDK and CDR2 is SYGVNS in the germline V gene. V was clipped by 0 bases and J by 5 bases, with 13 bases between them.